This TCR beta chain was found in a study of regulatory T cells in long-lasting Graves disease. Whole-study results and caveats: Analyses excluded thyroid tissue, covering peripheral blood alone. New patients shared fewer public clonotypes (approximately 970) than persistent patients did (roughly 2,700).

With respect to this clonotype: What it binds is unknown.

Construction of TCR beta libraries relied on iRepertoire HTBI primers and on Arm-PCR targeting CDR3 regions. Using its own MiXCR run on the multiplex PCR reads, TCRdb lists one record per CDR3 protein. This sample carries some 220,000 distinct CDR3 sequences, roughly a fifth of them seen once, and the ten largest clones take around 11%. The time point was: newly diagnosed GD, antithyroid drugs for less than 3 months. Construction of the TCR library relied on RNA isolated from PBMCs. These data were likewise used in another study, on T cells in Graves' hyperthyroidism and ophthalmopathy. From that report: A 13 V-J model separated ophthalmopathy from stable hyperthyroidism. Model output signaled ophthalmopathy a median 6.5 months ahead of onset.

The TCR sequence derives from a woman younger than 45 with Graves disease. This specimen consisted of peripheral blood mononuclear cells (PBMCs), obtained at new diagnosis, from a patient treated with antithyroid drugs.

The CDR3 here is CASSLLGDYEQYF. The DNA of the CDR3 is TGCGCCAGCAGCTTGCTAGGGGACTACGAGCAGTACTTC. This chain connects TRBV5-1 to TRBJ2-7; D might be TRBD1 (5 bases). Germline-derived CDR1 and CDR2 are SGHRS and YFSETQ. The CDR3 contains 13 residues. Trimming removed 1 base at V and 3 bases at J, with 8 bases between.